This T cell receptor beta chain was sequenced during a study of glioma-infiltrating T cells. Amplification of TCR alpha and beta CDR3 regions from RNA used iRepertoire nested multiplex PCR. Input was 100-400 ng of tissue mRNA or PBMC total RNA. TCRdb redid the calling of the multiplex PCR reads with MiXCR, one entry per CDR3 protein. The sample lists 150,000 to 200,000 distinct CDR3 sequences, about 32% seen once, with around 20% in the top ten. Study-wide results and limits: Very few CDR3 sequences were shared between tissue and blood. Gliomas, especially low-grade, showed above-expected tissue-blood divergence; non-neoplastic patients showed below.

Germline CDR1 is SGHTA and CDR2 is FQGNSA. CDR3 size: 14 residues. With 4 bases removed from V and 1 base from J, the gap between germline ends came to 10 bases. This clonotype occurred many times. Its specificity is unknown. The receptor's source is a human donor with low-grade glioma or glioblastoma, undergoing nonglioma brain surgery, or in good health (not recorded which). The specimen sequenced was glioma tissue, nonneoplastic brain tissue, or PBMCs (not recorded which). V and J are TRBV7-2 and TRBJ1-1; D possibly corresponds to TRBD1 (6 bases). This chain's CDR3 is CASSSDSSNTEAFF. In DNA, the CDR3 is TGTGCCAGCAGCTCGGACAGCTCGAACACTGAAGCTTTCTTT.